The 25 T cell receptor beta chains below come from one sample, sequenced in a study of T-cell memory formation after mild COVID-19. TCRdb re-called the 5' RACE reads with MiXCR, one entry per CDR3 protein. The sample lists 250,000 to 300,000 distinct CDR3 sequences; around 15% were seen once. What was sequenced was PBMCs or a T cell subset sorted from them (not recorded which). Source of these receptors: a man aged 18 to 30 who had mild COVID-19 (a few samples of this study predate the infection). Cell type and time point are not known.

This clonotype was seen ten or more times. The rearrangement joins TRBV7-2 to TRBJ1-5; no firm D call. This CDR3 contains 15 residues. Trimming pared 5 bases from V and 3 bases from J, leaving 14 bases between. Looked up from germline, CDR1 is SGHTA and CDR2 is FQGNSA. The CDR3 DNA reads TGTGCCAGCAGCCGCCTGAGTGGAGTCAATCAGCCCCAGCATTTT. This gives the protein CASSRLSGVNQPQHF.

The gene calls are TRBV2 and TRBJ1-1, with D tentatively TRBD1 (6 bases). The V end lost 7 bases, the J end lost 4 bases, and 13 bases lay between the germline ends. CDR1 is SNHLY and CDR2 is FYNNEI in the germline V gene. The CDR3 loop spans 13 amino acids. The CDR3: CASTGGAGTEAFF. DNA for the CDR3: TGTGCCAGCACGGGGGGCGCGGGCACTGAAGCTTTCTTT.

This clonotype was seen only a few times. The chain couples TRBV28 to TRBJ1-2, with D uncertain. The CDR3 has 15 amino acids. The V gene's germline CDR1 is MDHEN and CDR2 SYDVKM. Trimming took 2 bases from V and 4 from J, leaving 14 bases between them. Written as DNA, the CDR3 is TGTGCCAGCAGTTTAGTCGGGGATCGGAGCTATGGCTACACCTTC. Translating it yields CASSLVGDRSYGYTF.

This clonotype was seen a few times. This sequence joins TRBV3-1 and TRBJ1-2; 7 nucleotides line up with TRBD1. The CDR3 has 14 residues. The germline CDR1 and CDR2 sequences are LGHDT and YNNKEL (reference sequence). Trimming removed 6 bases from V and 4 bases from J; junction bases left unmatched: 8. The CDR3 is CASSPTGVGYGYTF. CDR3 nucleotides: TGTGCCAGCAGTCCAACAGGGGTAGGCTATGGCTACACCTTC.

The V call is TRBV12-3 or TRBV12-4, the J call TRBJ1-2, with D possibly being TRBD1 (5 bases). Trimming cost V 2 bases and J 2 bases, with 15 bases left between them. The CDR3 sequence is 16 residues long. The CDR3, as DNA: TGTGCCAGCAGTTTACGGAGGGCCGGGGGAAACTATGGCTACACCTTC. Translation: CASSLRRAGGNYGYTF.

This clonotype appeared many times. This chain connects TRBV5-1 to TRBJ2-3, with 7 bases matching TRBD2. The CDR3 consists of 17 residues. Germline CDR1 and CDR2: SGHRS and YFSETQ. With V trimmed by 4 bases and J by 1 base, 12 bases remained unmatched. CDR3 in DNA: TGCGCCAGCAGCCCTAACCTCAGACTAGCACGCACAGATACGCAGTATTTT. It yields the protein CASSPNLRLARTDTQYF.

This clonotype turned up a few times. The CDR3 reads CASSYGTAENYGYTF. DNA of the CDR3: TGCGCCAGCAGTTATGGGACAGCCGAAAACTATGGCTACACCTTC. The rearrangement uses TRBV5-1 and TRBJ1-2; 7 bases are a match to TRBD1. With V trimmed by 5 bases and J by 2 bases, 9 bases remained unmatched. The germline V gene encodes CDR1 SGHRS and CDR2 YFSETQ. The CDR3 has 15 residues.

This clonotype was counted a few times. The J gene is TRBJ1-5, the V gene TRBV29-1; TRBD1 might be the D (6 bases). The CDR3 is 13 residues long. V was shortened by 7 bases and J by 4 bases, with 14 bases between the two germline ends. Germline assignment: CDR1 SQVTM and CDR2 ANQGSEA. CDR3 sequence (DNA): TGCAGCGGAGGGGGAAGGGGGAATCAGCCCCAGCATTTT. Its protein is CSGGGRGNQPQHF.

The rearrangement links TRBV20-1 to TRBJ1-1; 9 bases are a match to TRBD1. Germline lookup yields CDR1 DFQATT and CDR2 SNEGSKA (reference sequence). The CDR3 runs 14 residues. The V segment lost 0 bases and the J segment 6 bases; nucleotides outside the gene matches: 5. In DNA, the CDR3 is TGCAGTGCTAGAGATAATGGACAGGGGTCTGAAGCTTTCTTT. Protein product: CSARDNGQGSEAFF.

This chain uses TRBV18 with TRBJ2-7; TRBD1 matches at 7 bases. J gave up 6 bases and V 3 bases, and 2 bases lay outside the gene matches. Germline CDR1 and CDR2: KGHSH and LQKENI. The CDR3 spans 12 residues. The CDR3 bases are TGTGCCAGCTCACCCGACAGGGCCGAGCAGTACGTC. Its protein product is CASSPDRAEQYV.

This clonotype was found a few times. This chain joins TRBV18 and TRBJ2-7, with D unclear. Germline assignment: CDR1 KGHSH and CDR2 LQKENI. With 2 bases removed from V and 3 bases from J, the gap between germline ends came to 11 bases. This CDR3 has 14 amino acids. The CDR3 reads CASSPAEKYYEQYF. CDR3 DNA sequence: TGTGCCAGCTCACCAGCGGAGAAGTACTACGAGCAGTACTTC.

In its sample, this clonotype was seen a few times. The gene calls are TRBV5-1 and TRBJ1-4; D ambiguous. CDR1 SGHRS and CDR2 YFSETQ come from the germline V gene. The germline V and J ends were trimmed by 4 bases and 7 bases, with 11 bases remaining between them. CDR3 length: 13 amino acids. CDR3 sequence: CASSARLSEKLFF. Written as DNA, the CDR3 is TGCGCCAGCAGCGCCAGACTCAGTGAAAAACTGTTTTTT.

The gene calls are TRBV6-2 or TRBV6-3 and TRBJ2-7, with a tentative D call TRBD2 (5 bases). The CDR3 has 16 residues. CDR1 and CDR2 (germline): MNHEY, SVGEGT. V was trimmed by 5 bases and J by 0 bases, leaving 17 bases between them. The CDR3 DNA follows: TGTGCCAGCAGTCCACTAGGGTGGGGAGCCTCCTACGAGCAGTACGTC. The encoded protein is CASSPLGWGASYEQYV.

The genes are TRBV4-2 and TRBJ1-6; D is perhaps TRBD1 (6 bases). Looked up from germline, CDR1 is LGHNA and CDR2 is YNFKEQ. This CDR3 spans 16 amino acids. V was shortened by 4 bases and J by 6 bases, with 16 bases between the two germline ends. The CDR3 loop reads CASSPDIQGRNSPLHF. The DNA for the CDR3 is TGTGCCAGCAGCCCCGATATCCAGGGGCGTAATTCACCCCTCCACTTT.

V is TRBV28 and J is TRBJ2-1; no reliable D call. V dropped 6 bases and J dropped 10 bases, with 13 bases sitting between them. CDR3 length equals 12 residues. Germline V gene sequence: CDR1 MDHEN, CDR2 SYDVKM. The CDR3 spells CASRRWPREQFF. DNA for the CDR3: TGTGCCAGCAGGAGGTGGCCGAGGGAGCAGTTCTTC.

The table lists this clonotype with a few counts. DNA for the CDR3: TGTGCCAGCAGCCAAGATGGGGCTAGCGGGGGGCGCACAGATACGCAGTATTTT. Encoded protein: CASSQDGASGGRTDTQYF. The chain recombines TRBV4-2 with TRBJ2-3, with TRBD2 matching 11 bases. J lost 1 base, V lost 0 bases, and 6 bases had no gene match. Germline V CDR1 and CDR2: LGHNA, YNFKEQ. The CDR3 length is 18 residues.

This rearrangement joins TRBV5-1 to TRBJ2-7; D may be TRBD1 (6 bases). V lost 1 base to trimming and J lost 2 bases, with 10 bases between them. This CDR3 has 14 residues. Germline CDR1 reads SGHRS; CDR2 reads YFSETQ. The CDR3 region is CASSLSPGAYEQYF. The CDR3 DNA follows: TGCGCCAGCAGCTTGTCACCAGGGGCCTACGAGCAGTACTTC. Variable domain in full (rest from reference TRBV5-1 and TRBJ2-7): KAGVTQTPRYLIKTRGQQVTLSCSPISGHRSVSWYQQTPGQGLQFLFEYFSETQRNKGNFPGRFSGRQFSNSRSEMNVSTLELGDSALYLCASSLSPGAYEQYFGPGTRLTVT.

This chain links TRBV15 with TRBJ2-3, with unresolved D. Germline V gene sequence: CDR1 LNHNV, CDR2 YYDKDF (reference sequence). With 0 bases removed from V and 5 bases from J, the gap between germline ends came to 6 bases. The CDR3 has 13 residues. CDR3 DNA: TGTGCCACCAGCAGAGATTTTGAAGATACGCAGTATTTT. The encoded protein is CATSRDFEDTQYF.

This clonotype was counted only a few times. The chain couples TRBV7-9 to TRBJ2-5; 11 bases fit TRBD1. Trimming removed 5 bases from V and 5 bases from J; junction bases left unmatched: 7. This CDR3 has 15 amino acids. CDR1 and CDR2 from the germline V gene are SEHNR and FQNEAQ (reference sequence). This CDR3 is CASSRTGGIWETQYF. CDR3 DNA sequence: TGTGCCAGCAGCCGGACAGGGGGCATTTGGGAGACCCAGTACTTC.

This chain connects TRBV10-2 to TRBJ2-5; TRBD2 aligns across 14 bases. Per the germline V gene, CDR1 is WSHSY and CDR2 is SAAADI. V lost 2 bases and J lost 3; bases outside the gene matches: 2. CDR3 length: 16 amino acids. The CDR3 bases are TGCGCCAGCAGTGAGCCGGGACTAGCGGGGGAAGAGACCCAGTACTTC. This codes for CASSEPGLAGEETQYF.

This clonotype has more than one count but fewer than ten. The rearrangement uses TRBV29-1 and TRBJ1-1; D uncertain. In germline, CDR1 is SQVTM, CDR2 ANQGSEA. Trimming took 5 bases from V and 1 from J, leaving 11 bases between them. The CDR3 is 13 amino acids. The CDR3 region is CSVQPDGNTEAFF. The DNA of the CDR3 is TGCAGCGTTCAACCGGATGGGAACACTGAAGCTTTCTTT. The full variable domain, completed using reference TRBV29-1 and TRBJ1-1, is SAVISQKPSRDICQRGTSLTIQCQVDSQVTMMFWYRQQPGQSLTLIATANQGSEATYESGFVIDKFPISRPNLTFSTLTVSNMSPEDSSIYLCSVQPDGNTEAFFGQGTRLTVV.

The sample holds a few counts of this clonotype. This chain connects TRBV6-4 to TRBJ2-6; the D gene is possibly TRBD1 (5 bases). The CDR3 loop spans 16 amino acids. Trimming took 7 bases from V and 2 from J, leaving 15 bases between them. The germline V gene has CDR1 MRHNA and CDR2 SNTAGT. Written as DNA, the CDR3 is TGTGCCAGCACCTATACAGCAGGGACTGGGGCCAACGTCCTGACTTTC. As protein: CASTYTAGTGANVLTF.

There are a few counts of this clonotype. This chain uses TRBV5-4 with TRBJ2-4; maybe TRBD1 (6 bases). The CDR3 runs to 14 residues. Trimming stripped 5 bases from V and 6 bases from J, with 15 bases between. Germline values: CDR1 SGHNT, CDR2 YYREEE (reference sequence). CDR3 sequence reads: CASRWGPGVNIQYF. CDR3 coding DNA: TGTGCCAGCAGGTGGGGGCCTGGGGTAAACATTCAGTACTTC.

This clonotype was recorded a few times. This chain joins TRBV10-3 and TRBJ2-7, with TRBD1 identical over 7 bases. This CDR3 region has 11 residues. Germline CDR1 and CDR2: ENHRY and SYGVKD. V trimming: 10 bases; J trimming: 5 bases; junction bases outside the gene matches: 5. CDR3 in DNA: TGTGCCACCCAAACAGGGGACGAGCAGTACTTC. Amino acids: CATQTGDEQYF.

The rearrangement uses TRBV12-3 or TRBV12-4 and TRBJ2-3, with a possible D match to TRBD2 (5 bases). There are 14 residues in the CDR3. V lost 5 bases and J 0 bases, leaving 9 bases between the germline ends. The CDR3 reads CASSTGVSTDTQYF. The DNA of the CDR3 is TGTGCCAGCAGTACCGGGGTCAGCACAGATACGCAGTATTTT.